This T cell receptor beta chain was captured in a study of CD4 T cells in Merkel cell carcinoma (dated by TCRdb to between 2018 and 2021). Regarding the complete study: Dextramer-specific cells made up about 0.026-0.8% of tumor-infiltrating CD4+ T cells in the three tumors, median around 0.54%. The donors were drawn from a repository holding over 1,300 Merkel cell carcinoma patients, about 90 of whom were screened for suitable HLA types.

The CDR1 and CDR2 encoded by the germline V gene are SGHNT and YENEEA. The CDR3 covers 19 residues, taking in both the cysteine and the phenylalanine. The entry retains the CDR3 DNA only, 57 bases that are in frame from base 1. The V and J ends are trimmed by 5 bases and 5 bases, leaving 25 bases between them. Viable dextramer-positive CD4+ cells negative for CD8, CD14 and CD19 were bulk-sorted using an Aria II cell sorter and were flash frozen without being cultured. The donors were a few Merkel cell carcinoma patients who had fresh tumor material available. For each patient, a minimum of 3 million tumor digest cells were stained with a WEDLT209-228-PE dextramer together with CD4, CD8, CD14 and CD19 antibodies and a viability dye. The sequencing targeted TCR beta chains from WEDLT209-228-specific CD4+ T cells that had been dextramer-sorted from Merkel cell carcinoma tumor digests. Material from fresh tumors or punch biopsies was minced, digested with DNase, collagenase and hyaluronidase for two to three hours at 37 degrees C, and then filtered and cryopreserved.

The library relied on the immunoSEQ multiplex PCR assay. Genomic DNA was extracted from the sorted cells by the commercial sequencing provider, and TRB CDR3 regions were profiled at survey-level depth. Concerning the study's data processing: A TRB CDR3 sequence was counted as a dextramer-positive clonotype only if it was detected two or more times. Using estimated genomes, clonality was calculated as 1 minus Shannon entropy normalized by log2 of the number of unique productive sequences. TCRdb limited this immuneACCESS table to in-frame rearrangements with V and J called. A share of clones is missing; checked studies link under half to unresolved V genes, and the rest is unexplained. V, J and clone size reflect that table, while D and trimming were determined from the DNA. The sample's clone listing holds dozens of clones. Comments on this clone: Base qualities are not provided; no much larger clone lies one nucleotide away.

Summary of the overall study and its limitations: A small number of dominant clonotypes appeared expanded, and the top clonotype accounted for between roughly 5.5% and 14% of each sorted population. Characterization of the WEDLT209-228 epitope was largely carried out in a single HLA context. Two TRB sequences were shared between two patients at amino acid but not nucleotide level, suggesting convergent recombination. Across the three tumors, 366 unique TRB amino acid sequences were found, and repertoires appeared diverse with clonality roughly 0.1-0.15.

This clonotype originated in a human donor with Merkel cell carcinoma. The sequence links TRBV11-3 to TRBJ2-6; too little of a D gene remains to name it. Sequenced input: CD4+ T cells from the tumor that bound a Merkel cell polyomavirus LT209-228 dextramer. This specimen's cell subset or site label, per the study, means: CD4+ cells binding dextramer loaded with MCPyV large T-antigen peptide WEDLFCDESLSSPEPPSSSE (aa 209-228). CDR3 reads: CASSNDGESRQSRANVLTF. DNA sequence: TGTGCCAGCAGCAATGACGGCGAATCTCGACAAAGTCGGGCCAACGTCCTGACTTTC.